Listed here is a single TCR beta chain. Trimming pared 0 bases from V and 0 bases from J, leaving 14 bases between. Per germline, CDR1 LGHDT and CDR2 YNNKEL (reference sequence). The CDR3 consists of 17 residues. In the original processing: From reference gene primer amplification, estimates of nucleated cell counts were derived. The method was immunoSEQ multiplex PCR; TCRdb's version includes in-frame clones alone and lacks a portion of them. The V and J calls and clone size are taken from that table; D and trimming were inferred from the DNA. The sample lists about 87,000 clones, approximately 82% occurring once. The source of the sample is a study of blood T cell repertoires in COVID-19. Background on the study: Specimens from acute and convalescent COVID-19 originated in the United States, Italy and Spain. The cDNA or gDNA used as material had been derived from T cells, B-cell-depleted T cells, or PBMCs.

The sequence came from a woman between 65 and 79 years old with acute or convalescent COVID-19. This chain connects TRBV3-1 (or the pseudogene TRBV3-2) to TRBJ1-2; D is unclear. The sample comprised peripheral blood. CDR3 nucleotides: TGTGCCAGCAGCCAAGATATTGGGTGGAGAGCTAACTATGGCTACACCTTC. Protein product: CASSQDIGWRANYGYTF.